This entry concerns a single TCR beta chain. The target antigen is unknown. The sample is drawn from a study of shared clonotypes between healthy human individuals. The CDR3 covers 13 residues. The junction had 4 bases not matched to a gene; V was cut back by 6 bases and J by 6 bases. CDR1 and CDR2 (germline): MNHEY, SVGAGI. Clones were read by immunoSEQ multiplex PCR, and TCRdb kept only the in-frame ones, dropping some. The sample consists of roughly 720,000 clones, roughly 88% of them appearing once. Each donor was a Caucasian adult residing in Nashville, Tennessee. Whole-study results and caveats: Limited genetic and exposure-history diversity came from having few donors. Approximately 5% of naive CD4 clonotypes were shared across a few donors.

The clonotype comes from a man aged 18 to 29 in good health. Some clones in this sample may be carry-over from other donors' samples. The sample comprised memory CD8+ T cells from PBMCs. Subset denoted: CD45RO+ cells pooled with CCR7-negative TemRA cells. The chain joins TRBV6-5 to TRBJ2-2; 7 nucleotides line up with TRBD2. The DNA for the CDR3 is TGTGCCAGCAGCCTGGGGGGGGCCGGGGAGCTGTTTTTT. Translated: CASSLGGAGELFF.